The TCR beta chain under discussion was sequenced for a study of post-analysis software for immune sequencing data (dated by TCRdb to between 2014 and 2016). Study-level background: Disease courses on record covered relapsing-remitting, secondary progressive and progressive-relapsing multiple sclerosis, though some patients had no subtype annotation. The patient repertoires were set against 10 or so previously published healthy control repertoires from donors whose ages ranged from about 6 to 25 years. A subset of samples was prepared in parallel using single-end sample barcoding, then pooled and co-amplified after Illumina adapter ligation.

TCR beta repertoires were profiled from peripheral blood of 10 to 15 young patients with multiple sclerosis to demonstrate the VDJtools post-analysis software. The multiple sclerosis patients were children and adolescents between roughly 6 and 17 years of age. Counted from cysteine to phenylalanine, this CDR3 has 17 amino acids. The read is trimmed to its CDR3 DNA, 51 bases read in frame from base 1. For CDR1 and CDR2, the germline V gene lists SGHRS and YFSETQ. Unmatched junction bases come to 12, with V trimmed by 4 bases and J by 6 bases. The table lists this clonotype with a count of one. No cognate antigen has been identified for it. Nothing much larger sits one base from this clone, and base qualities are not available. What the study reported, not specific to this receptor: The multiple sclerosis patient group was slightly younger than the control group. Compared with controls, multiple sclerosis patients had significantly lower normalized Chao1 diversity, a finding suggesting substantial peripheral T-cell clonal expansion. Patients showed significantly higher frequencies than controls for about 5 TRBV segments, among them TRBV5-6, TRBV5-1 and TRBV20-1. Direct clustering with F measure showed strong co-clustering of samples prepared in the same batch, prompting a batch-effect correction.

The library was made by PCR. Sequencing used an Illumina HiSeq 2500. To reduce PCR and sequencing biases, unique molecular identifiers were built into the TCR beta cDNA libraries. Per 1 to 10 million input T cells, roughly 0.5 million cDNA molecules were obtained, such that each molecule approximated one T cell. The patient libraries were prepared and sequenced using the same protocol as the earlier healthy control dataset. Within a given batch, samples were prepared together, multiplexed and sequenced on the same HiSeq lane. Processing in the source paper ran as follows. MIGEC was used to process the raw barcoded reads, and molecular identifier groups with only a single read were discarded before consensus assembly and CDR3 extraction. Clonotype tables were post-analysed with VDJtools, normalizing diversity by down-sampling all datasets to the smallest sample size. To correct batch-related cross-sample contamination, repertoire overlap clustering matched CDR3 amino acid sequences but not nucleotide sequences. In-frame beta chains were kept once TCRdb had trimmed the public reads at Q25 with fastp and called clones with MiXCR. For every CDR3 protein sequence, its rows merge into one entry that carries the most common genes and DNA. These V and J calls are TCRdb output, not the study's own analysis. This sample comprises about 460,000 distinct CDR3 sequences, 40% to 55% of them detected only once. 9.5% to 13% of the sample goes to the ten largest clones.

The rearranged chain carries TRBV5-1 and TRBJ2-1; 11 central nucleotides agree with TRBD2. This clonotype was sampled from a girl under 18 with multiple sclerosis. What was sequenced was blood. The DNA sequence follows: TGCGCCAGCAGCAGGCCGGCACTAGCGGGAGTCCCCAATGAGCAGTTCTTC. Its amino acids are CASSRPALAGVPNEQFF.